The TCR beta chain described here comes from a study of cytomegalovirus exposure and HLA in healthy donors. PCR amplification relied on 60 Vbeta primers (plus 13 Jbeta primers). TCRdb's table, derived via immunoSEQ multiplex PCR, lists solely in-frame clones and lacks some. Of about 140,000 clones in the sample, 80% were seen once. This clone was seen only a few times. The TCR sequence derives from a man aged 50 to 60 in good health and CMV-seronegative. The sample was PBMCs.

The CDR3 nucleotides read TGTGCCAGCAGCTCCCTCCCGAGAGATCCTAGCTCTGGAAACACCATATATTTT. Translating gives CASSSLPRDPSSGNTIYF. This rearrangement joins TRBV7-9 to TRBJ1-3, with D unclear. The V and J ends lost 4 bases and 0 bases respectively, with 19 bases between them. Germline V gene data show CDR1 as SEHNR and CDR2 as FQNEAQ (reference sequence). The CDR3 consists of 18 residues.